This T cell receptor (beta chain) derives from a study of T cell changes during pregnancy in multiple sclerosis. The CDR3 covers 12 residues. Germline values: CDR1 MDHEN, CDR2 SYDVKM. V lost 10 bases and J lost 2, with 8 bases in between. The protocol was immunoSEQ multiplex PCR, while the TCRdb copy is restricted to in-frame clones and leaves out a portion. The sample holds over 35,000 clones, approximately 90% seen once. The TCR was taken from a female donor with multiple sclerosis, enrolled in a pregnancy study. The material was peripheral blood, obtained before pregnancy. The chain uses TRBV28 and TRBJ2-2; D not resolved. CDR3 in DNA: TGTGCCATCGGTAGTAACACCGGGGAGCTGTTTTTT. Encoded protein: CAIGSNTGELFF. Full variable domain (rest looked up from reference TRBV28 and TRBJ2-2): DVKVTQSSRYLVKRTGEKVFLECVQDMDHENMFWYRQDPGLGLRLIYFSYDVKMKEKGDIPEGYSVSREKKERFSLILESASTNQTSMYLCAIGSNTGELFFGEGSRLTVL.